This T cell receptor (beta chain) originates from a study of shared T cell receptors in the human thymus. Sequencing was performed with immunoSEQ multiplex PCR; in TCRdb, only in-frame clones are kept and a portion is missing. The sample records about 380,000 clones, 95% being singletons. The CDR3 has 15 amino acids. In germline, CDR1 is SEHNR, CDR2 FQNEAQ (reference sequence). V was trimmed by 6 bases and J by 3 bases, leaving 18 bases between them. The sequence derives from a human donor. The chain combines TRBV7-9 with TRBJ2-7; maybe TRBD2 (5 bases). What was sequenced was thymocytes. The CDR3 reads CASSFSCGPSYEQYF. The CDR3 coding sequence is TGTGCCAGCAGTTTCTCCTGCGGGCCTAGCTACGAGCAGTACTTC.